A single sample is the source of the 24 T cell receptor beta chains below, sequenced in a study of patients and donors after allogeneic stem cell transplantation. One entry per CDR3 protein, called by TCRdb with MiXCR from the RT-PCR reads. The sample lists 7,500 to 10,000 distinct CDR3 sequences, approximately 5.9% occurring once. Sequenced material: blood, either unsorted or a sorted T cell fraction (not recorded which). The receptors shown here come from a human donor who was either an allogeneic HSCT recipient or a stem cell or donor lymphocyte infusion donor (not recorded which). It is not recorded whose cells these are; they may come from a transplant donor.

By its share, this clonotype is medium-sized. The chain has TRBV12-3 or TRBV12-4 and TRBJ1-5; possible D gene TRBD1, 6 bases. The V and J ends lost 6 bases and 4 bases respectively, with 13 bases between them. CDR3 length: 14 residues. In DNA, the CDR3 is TGTGCCAGCAGCCCGGACAGCCCAAATCAGCCCCAGCATTTT. Its translation: CASSPDSPNQPQHF.

Ten or more counts support this clonotype. This rearrangement joins TRBV6-2 or TRBV6-3 to TRBJ1-5; D is uncertain. Germline V lookup: CDR1 MNHEY, CDR2 SVGEGT. The V gene lost 4 bases and the J gene lost 3 bases, with 10 bases spanning the gap. This CDR3 has 14 amino acids. Here the CDR3 DNA reads TGTGCCAGCAGTTCGTGGAGGTCCAATCAGCCCCAGCATTTT. Amino acid sequence: CASSSWRSNQPQHF.

This clonotype was picked up a small number of times. The junction does not match germline at one end; this may be a read error. CDR3 residues: CASSSKISGGNVLTF. The CDR3 DNA reads TGTGCCAGTAGTTCCAAAATCTCTGGGGGCAACGTCCTGACTTTC. The chain is built from TRBV19 and TRBJ2-6; D could derive from TRBD1 or TRBD2 (5 bases each). The CDR3 has 15 residues. From germline, CDR1 is LNHDA and CDR2 SQIVND (reference sequence).

This clonotype was picked up many times. The chain uses TRBV7-9 and TRBJ2-5; D is undetermined. The germline V gene has CDR1 SEHNR and CDR2 FQNEAQ (reference sequence). Trimming removed 4 bases at V and 4 bases at J, with 4 bases between. The CDR3 is 11 amino acids. CDR3 loop: CASSSPETQYF. Written as DNA, the CDR3 is TGTGCCAGCAGCTCCCCAGAGACCCAGTACTTC.

This clonotype was found a few times. The chain links TRBV7-8 to TRBJ2-3; TRBD2 matches 9 bases. Germline V gives CDR1 SGHVS, CDR2 FQNEAQ. This CDR3 is built from 16 residues. Unmatched junction bases numbered 6, after V lost 2 bases and J lost 3 bases. CDR3 in DNA: TGTGCCAGCAGCTTACTAGCGGGATACGGTACAGATACGCAGTATTTT. Translation: CASSLLAGYGTDTQYF.

This clonotype was recorded at least ten times. V gene TRBV20-1 combines with J gene TRBJ1-1; tentative D call: TRBD1 (5 bases). There are 11 residues in the CDR3. Germline V gene data show CDR1 as DFQATT and CDR2 as SNEGSKA (reference sequence). CDR3 nucleotide sequence: TGCAATCTCAGGGCCGCCACTGAAGCTTTCTTT. This translates into CNLRAATEAFF.

The table lists this clonotype with many counts. The chain has TRBV20-1 and TRBJ1-5; D might be TRBD1 (6 bases). V shed 5 bases and J shed 0 bases, with 14 bases lying between them. The CDR3 covers 15 residues. Germline assignment: CDR1 DFQATT and CDR2 SNEGSKA (reference sequence). CDR3: CSAGTGQTSNQPQHF. The DNA of the CDR3 is TGCAGTGCTGGTACCGGACAGACTAGCAATCAGCCCCAGCATTTT.

At least ten counts were recorded for this clonotype. The rearrangement uses TRBV7-6 and TRBJ2-5; D not resolved. The CDR3 runs 15 residues. Germline assignment: CDR1 SGHVS and CDR2 FNYEAQ. V lost 1 base to trimming and J lost 2 bases, with 11 bases between them. CDR3 amino acids: CASSLVGTLQETQYF. For the CDR3, the DNA is TGTGCCAGCAGCTTAGTAGGCACCCTTCAAGAGACCCAGTACTTC. Based on the CDR3 plus reference TRBV7-6 and TRBJ2-5, the full variable domain is GAGVSQSPRYKVTKRGQDVALRCDPISGHVSLYWYRQALGQGPEFLTYFNYEAQQDKSGLPNDRFSAERPEGSISTLTIQRTEQRDSAMYRCASSLVGTLQETQYFGPGTRLLVL.

This clonotype showed up just a few times. The chain has TRBV20-1 and TRBJ1-2; D ambiguous. CDR1 is DFQATT, CDR2 SNEGSKA, per germline (reference sequence). The CDR3 loop spans 13 amino acids. V lost 5 bases and J 1 base, leaving 11 bases between the germline ends. The CDR3 DNA reads TGCAGTGCTCCCGCTTCGGGTAACTATGGCTACACCTTC. Residues: CSAPASGNYGYTF.

The sample holds many counts of this clonotype. The rearrangement joins TRBV12-3 or TRBV12-4 to TRBJ2-5; 7 bases are shared with TRBD2. V dropped 5 bases and J dropped 1; count of bases not matched to a gene: 1. The CDR3 sequence is 13 residues long. In DNA form, the CDR3 reads TGTGCCAGCAGTCCTAGCGGCCAAGAGACCCAGTACTTC. As protein: CASSPSGQETQYF.

In its sample, this clonotype was seen many times. V and J are TRBV10-3 and TRBJ2-2; 8 bases line up with TRBD2. The V segment lost 2 bases and the J segment 6 bases; nucleotides outside the gene matches: 2. The CDR3 totals 14 residues. Germline-derived CDR1 and CDR2 are ENHRY and SYGVKD. CDR3 sequence: CAISEREGPGELFF. In DNA, the CDR3 is TGTGCCATCAGTGAGCGGGAGGGCCCCGGGGAGCTGTTTTTT.

Many counts were recorded for this clonotype. The CDR3 DNA reads as TGCGCCAGCAGCTTGGGACCGACGCAAGAGACCCAGTACTTC. This encodes CASSLGPTQETQYF. The chain is built from TRBV5-1 and TRBJ2-5; the D is unclear. V was trimmed by 0 bases and J by 2 bases, leaving 8 bases between them. The CDR3 has 14 residues. Per germline, CDR1 SGHRS and CDR2 YFSETQ.

This clonotype was seen many times. CDR3 loop: CASSSTGGRQPQHF. DNA for the CDR3: TGTGCCAGCAGCTCGACAGGGGGGCGGCAGCCCCAGCATTTT. The gene calls are TRBV7-2 and TRBJ1-5; 9 bases align to TRBD1. The CDR3 is made up of 14 amino acids. Germline loops: CDR1 SGHTA, CDR2 FQGNSA. V was clipped by 4 bases and J by 7 bases; unmatched bases: 5. Based on the CDR3 plus reference TRBV7-2 and TRBJ1-5, the full variable domain is GAGVSQSPSNKVTEKGKDVELRCDPISGHTALYWYRQSLGQGLEFLIYFQGNSAPDKSGLPSDRFSAERTGGSVSTLTIQRTQQEDSAVYLCASSSTGGRQPQHFGDGTRLSIL.

This clonotype has more than one count but fewer than ten. This chain joins TRBV27 and TRBJ2-1; 7 positions agree with TRBD2. The CDR3 is 17 amino acids. Germline values: CDR1 MNHEY, CDR2 SMNVEV (reference sequence). With 4 bases clipped from V and 7 bases from J, the junction kept 16 bases outside the gene matches. CDR3 protein: CASSSGGRAGKANEQFF. In DNA form, the CDR3 reads TGTGCCAGCAGTTCCGGCGGAAGAGCGGGAAAGGCTAATGAGCAGTTCTTC.

This clonotype was recorded at least ten times. J is TRBJ2-4 and V is TRBV29-1; the match to TRBD1 covers 7 bases. Germline trimming cut 4 bases from V and 6 bases from J; bases unmatched to any gene: 9. The CDR3 is made up of 14 amino acids. Germline loops: CDR1 SQVTM, CDR2 ANQGSEA. The CDR3 DNA reads as TGCAGCGTTGTGGGGACAGCCAGGGGAAACATTCAGTACTTC. This codes for CSVVGTARGNIQYF.

Sample share makes this clonotype medium-sized. The rearrangement links TRBV5-1 to TRBJ2-1; D might be TRBD2 (6 bases). Per the germline V gene, CDR1 is SGHRS and CDR2 is YFSETQ. CDR3 length: 15 residues. Trimming cost V 0 bases and J 3 bases, with 10 bases left between them. The CDR3 sequence: CASSLAEAGYNEQFF. The DNA for the CDR3 is TGCGCCAGCAGCTTGGCCGAAGCGGGCTACAATGAGCAGTTCTTC.

This chain uses TRBV6-5 with TRBJ1-1; TRBD1 might be the D (5 bases). The CDR3 has 14 residues. The V and J ends lost 0 bases and 11 bases respectively, with 16 bases between them. CDR1 and CDR2 from the germline V gene are MNHEY and SVGAGI. CDR3 residues: CASSYSGGGWIAFF. CDR3 DNA sequence: TGTGCCAGCAGTTACTCTGGGGGGGGTTGGATCGCTTTCTTT.

There are many counts of this clonotype. This chain links TRBV7-6 with TRBJ2-1; no clear D. Trimming stripped 5 bases from V and 10 bases from J, with 18 bases between. The CDR3 has 14 amino acids. CDR1 SGHVS and CDR2 FNYEAQ come from the germline V gene. The CDR3 DNA follows: TGTGCCAGCAGCCCCCACGGAGAGGCGGAGGAGCAGTTCTTC. Translating gives CASSPHGEAEEQFF. The variable domain in full, with the rest retrieved from reference TRBV7-6 and TRBJ2-1, is GAGVSQSPRYKVTKRGQDVALRCDPISGHVSLYWYRQALGQGPEFLTYFNYEAQQDKSGLPNDRFSAERPEGSISTLTIQRTEQRDSAMYRCASSPHGEAEEQFFGPGTRLTVL.

This clonotype was seen at least ten times. V is TRBV3-1 and J is TRBJ2-1, with D hard to call. Per the germline V gene, CDR1 is LGHDT and CDR2 is YNNKEL (reference sequence). V was pared by 4 bases and J by 0 bases, with 13 bases between. The CDR3 totals 16 residues. In DNA form, the CDR3 reads TGTGCCAGCAGCCCCCCAGCGACCAGCTCCTACAATGAGCAGTTCTTC. Translation: CASSPPATSSYNEQFF.

This clonotype was observed a handful of times. CDR3 region: CASSVAGAGGNEQFF. In nucleotides, the CDR3 is TGTGCCAGCAGCGTAGCTGGGGCAGGGGGGAATGAGCAGTTCTTC. This rearrangement joins TRBV9 to TRBJ2-1; tentative D call: TRBD1 (7 bases). Germline V gene data show CDR1 as SGDLS and CDR2 as YYNGEE. The CDR3 length is 15 residues. Trimming left V 0 bases short and J 7 bases short, with 14 bases between.

This clonotype was detected ten times or more. This chain joins TRBV6-6 and TRBJ2-7, with TRBD2 matching over 10 bases. This CDR3 spans 13 amino acids. Trimming cost V 8 bases and J 2 bases; bases outside gene matches: 3. From germline, CDR1 is MNHNY and CDR2 SVGAGI (reference sequence). As DNA, the CDR3 is TGTGCCAGCGGACTAGCGGAGGCCTACGAGCAGTACTTC. Protein: CASGLAEAYEQYF.

This clonotype showed up many times. The chain has TRBV2 and TRBJ2-2; TRBD2 aligns across 8 bases. This CDR3 has 14 amino acids. The V and J ends lost 8 bases and 3 bases, in that order; junction bases with no gene match: 5. Germline-derived CDR1 and CDR2 are SNHLY and FYNNEI. The CDR3 sequence: CASADGGDTGELFF. The CDR3 DNA sequence: TGTGCCAGCGCCGACGGGGGGGACACCGGGGAGCTGTTTTTT.

The chain has TRBV6-2 or TRBV6-3 and TRBJ2-6; the D gene is possibly TRBD1 (5 bases). CDR1 and CDR2 from the germline V gene are MNHEY and SVGEGT. The V end lost 5 bases, the J end lost 0 bases, and 8 bases lay between the germline ends. This CDR3 has 15 amino acids. CDR3 residues: CASSVRASGANVLTF. CDR3 coding DNA: TGTGCCAGCAGTGTCAGGGCCTCTGGGGCCAACGTCCTGACTTTC.

The V call is TRBV4-2, the J call TRBJ2-2; TRBD2 matches at 12 bases. Germline lookup yields CDR1 LGHNA and CDR2 YNFKEQ. The V and J ends lost 4 bases and 10 bases, in that order; junction bases with no gene match: 16. There are 18 residues in the CDR3. In nucleotides, the CDR3 is TGTGCCAGCAGCCGAGTCCCTAGCGGGAGGGCCAGTGGCGCGGAGCTGTTTTTT. Translating it yields CASSRVPSGRASGAELFF.